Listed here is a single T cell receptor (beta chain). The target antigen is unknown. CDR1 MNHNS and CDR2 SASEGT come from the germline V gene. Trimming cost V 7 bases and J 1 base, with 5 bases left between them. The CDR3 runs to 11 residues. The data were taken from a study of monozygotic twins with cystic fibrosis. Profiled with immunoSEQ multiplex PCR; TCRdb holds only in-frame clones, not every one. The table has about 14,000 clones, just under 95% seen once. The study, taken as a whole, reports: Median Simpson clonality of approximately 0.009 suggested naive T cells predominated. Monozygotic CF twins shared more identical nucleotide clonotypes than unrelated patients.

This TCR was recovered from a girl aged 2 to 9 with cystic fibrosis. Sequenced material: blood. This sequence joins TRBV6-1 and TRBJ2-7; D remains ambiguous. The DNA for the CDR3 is TGTGCCAGCACCTGGTCCTACGAGCAGTACTTC. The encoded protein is CASTWSYEQYF.